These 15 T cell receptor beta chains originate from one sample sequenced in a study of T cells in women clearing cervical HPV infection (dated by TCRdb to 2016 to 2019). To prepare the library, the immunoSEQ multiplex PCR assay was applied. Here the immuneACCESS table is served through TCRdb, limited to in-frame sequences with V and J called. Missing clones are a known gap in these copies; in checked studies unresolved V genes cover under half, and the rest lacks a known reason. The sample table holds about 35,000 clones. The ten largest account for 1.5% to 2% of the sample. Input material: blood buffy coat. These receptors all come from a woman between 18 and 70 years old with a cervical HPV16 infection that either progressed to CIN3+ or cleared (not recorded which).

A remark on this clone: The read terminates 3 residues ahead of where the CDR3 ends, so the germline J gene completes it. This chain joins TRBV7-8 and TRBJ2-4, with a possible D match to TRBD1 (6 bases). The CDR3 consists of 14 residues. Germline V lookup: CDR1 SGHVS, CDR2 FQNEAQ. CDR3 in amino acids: CASSLDRVDYGQYF. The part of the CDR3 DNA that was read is TGTGCCAGCAGCTTAGACAGGGTTGACTATGGT.

CDR3 DNA (partial): TGTGCCAGCAGCTTAGGGGTAGCTGAAAAG. Translated, it gives CASSLGVAEK. The CDR3 in its entirety is CASSLGVAEKLFF. This sequence joins TRBV7-2 and TRBJ2-2; D call uncertain. The read is 3 residues too short to cover the CDR3 end, so that end is filled in from the germline J gene. The germline CDR1 and CDR2 sequences are SGHTA and FQGNSA. CDR3 length: 13 residues.

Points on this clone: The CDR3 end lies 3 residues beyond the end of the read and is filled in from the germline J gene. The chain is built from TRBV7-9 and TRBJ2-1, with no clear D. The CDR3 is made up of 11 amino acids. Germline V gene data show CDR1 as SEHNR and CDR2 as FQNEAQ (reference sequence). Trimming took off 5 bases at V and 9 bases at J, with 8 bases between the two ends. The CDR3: CASSRLAEQFF. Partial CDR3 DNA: TGTGCCAGCAGCCGCCTGGCTGAG.

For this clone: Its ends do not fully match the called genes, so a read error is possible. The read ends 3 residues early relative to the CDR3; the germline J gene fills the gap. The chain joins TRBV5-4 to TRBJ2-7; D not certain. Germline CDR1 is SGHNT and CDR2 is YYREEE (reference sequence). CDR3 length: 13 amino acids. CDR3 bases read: TGTGCCAGCAGTTTGGATTTCAACTACGAG. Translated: CASSLDFNYE. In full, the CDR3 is CASSLDFNYEQYF.

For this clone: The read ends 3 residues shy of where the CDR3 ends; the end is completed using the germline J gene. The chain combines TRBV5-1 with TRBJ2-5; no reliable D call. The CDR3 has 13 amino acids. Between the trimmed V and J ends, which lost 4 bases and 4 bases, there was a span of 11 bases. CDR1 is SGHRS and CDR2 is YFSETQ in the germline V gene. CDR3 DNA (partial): TGCGCCAGCAGCCCCGCGGTGGGAGAGACC. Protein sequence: CASSPAVGET. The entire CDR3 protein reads CASSPAVGETQYF.

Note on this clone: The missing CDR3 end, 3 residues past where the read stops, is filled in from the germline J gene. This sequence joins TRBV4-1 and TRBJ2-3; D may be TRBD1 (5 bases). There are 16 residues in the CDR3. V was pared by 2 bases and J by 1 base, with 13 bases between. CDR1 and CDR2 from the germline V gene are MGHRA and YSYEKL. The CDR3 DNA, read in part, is TGCGCCAGCAGCCAAACAGGACGGGTGGGCACAGATACG. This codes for CASSQTGRVGTDT. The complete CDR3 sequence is CASSQTGRVGTDTQYF.

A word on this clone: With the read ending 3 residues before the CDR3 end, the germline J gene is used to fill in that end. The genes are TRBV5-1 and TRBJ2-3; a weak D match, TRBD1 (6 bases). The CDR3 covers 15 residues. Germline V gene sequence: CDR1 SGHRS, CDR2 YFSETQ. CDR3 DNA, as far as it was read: TGCGCCAGCAGCCCTGGACAGATTAGCAATCAGCCG. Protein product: CASSPGQISNQP. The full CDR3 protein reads CASSPGQISNQPQYF.

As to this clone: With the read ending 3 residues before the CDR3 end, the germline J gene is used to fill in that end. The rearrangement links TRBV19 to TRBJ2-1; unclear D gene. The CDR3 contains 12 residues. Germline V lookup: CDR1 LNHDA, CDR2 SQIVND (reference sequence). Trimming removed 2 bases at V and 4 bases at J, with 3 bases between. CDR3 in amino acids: CASSIRYNEQFF. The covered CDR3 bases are TGTGCCAGTAGTATAAGGTACAATGAG.

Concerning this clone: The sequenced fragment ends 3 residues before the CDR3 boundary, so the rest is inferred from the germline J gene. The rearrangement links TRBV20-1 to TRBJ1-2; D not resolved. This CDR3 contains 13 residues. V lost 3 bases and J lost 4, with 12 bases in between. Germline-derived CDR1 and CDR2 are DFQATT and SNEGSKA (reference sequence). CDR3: CSASSPVPYGYTF. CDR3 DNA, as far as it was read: TGCAGTGCTAGTAGTCCGGTCCCCTATGGC.

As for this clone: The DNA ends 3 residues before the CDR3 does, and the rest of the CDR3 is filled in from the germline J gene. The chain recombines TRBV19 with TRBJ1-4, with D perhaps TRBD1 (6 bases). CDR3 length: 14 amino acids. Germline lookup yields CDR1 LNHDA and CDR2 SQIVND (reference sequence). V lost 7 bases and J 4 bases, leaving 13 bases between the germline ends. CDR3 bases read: TGTGCCAGTAACTTAGGACAGCTTAATGAAAAA. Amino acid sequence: CASNLGQLNEK. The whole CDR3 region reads CASNLGQLNEKLFF.

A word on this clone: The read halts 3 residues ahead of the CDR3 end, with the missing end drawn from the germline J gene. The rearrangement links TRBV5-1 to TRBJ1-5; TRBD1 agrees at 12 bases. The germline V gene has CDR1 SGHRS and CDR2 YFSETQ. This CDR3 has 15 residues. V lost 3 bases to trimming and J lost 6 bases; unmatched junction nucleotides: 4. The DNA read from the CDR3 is TGCGCCAGCAGCTCCGGGACAGGGGGCACTCAGCCC. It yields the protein CASSSGTGGTQP. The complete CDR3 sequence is CASSSGTGGTQPQHF.

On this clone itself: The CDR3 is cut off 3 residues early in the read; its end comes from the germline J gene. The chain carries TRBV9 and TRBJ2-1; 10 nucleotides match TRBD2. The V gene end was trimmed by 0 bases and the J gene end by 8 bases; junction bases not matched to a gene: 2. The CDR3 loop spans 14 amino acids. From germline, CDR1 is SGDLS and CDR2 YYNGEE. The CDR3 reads CASSVGLAGDEQFF. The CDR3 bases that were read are TGTGCCAGCAGCGTAGGCCTAGCGGGGGATGAG.

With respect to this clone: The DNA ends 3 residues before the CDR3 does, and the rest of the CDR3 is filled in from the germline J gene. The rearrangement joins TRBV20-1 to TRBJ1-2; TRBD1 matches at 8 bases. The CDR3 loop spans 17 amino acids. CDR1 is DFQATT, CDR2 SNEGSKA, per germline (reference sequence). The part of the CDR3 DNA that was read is TGCAGTGCTAGACCTTACGACAGGGGAGAAGCTAAGAGCGGC. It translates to CSARPYDRGEAKSG. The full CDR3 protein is CSARPYDRGEAKSGYTF.

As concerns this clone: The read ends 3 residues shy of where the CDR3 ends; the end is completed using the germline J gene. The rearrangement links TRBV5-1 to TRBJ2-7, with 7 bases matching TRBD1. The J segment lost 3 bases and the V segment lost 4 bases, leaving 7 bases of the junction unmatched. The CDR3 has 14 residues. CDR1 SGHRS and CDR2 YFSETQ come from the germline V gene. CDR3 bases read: TGCGCCAGCAGCCTGGACAGGACCCACTACGAG. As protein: CASSLDRTHYE. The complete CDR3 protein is CASSLDRTHYEQYF.

The part of the CDR3 DNA that was read is TGTGCCAGCACCGACGGGGGGGAGTATCAGCCC. Translated: CASTDGGEYQP. The CDR3, in full, reads CASTDGGEYQPQHF. The V gene is TRBV6-2 or TRBV6-3, the J gene TRBJ1-5; D might be TRBD1 (5 bases). Read data end 3 residues before the CDR3 end; the end is taken from the germline J gene. This CDR3 comprises 14 residues. V lost 7 bases to trimming and J lost 5 bases, with 15 bases between them. The germline V gene encodes CDR1 MNHEY and CDR2 SVGEGT.